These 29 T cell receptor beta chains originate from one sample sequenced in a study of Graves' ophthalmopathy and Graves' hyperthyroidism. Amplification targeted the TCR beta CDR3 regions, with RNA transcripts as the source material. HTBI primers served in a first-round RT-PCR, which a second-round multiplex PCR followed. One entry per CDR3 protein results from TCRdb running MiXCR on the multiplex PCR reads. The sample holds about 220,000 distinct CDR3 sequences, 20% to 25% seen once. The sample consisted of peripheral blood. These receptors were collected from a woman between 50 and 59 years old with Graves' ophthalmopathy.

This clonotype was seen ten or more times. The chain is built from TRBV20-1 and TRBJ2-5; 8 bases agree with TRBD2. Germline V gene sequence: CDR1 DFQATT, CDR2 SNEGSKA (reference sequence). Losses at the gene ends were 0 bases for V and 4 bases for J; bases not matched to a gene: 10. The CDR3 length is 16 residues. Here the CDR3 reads CSARDSLGLAGETQYF. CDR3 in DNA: TGCAGTGCTAGAGATTCCCTTGGGCTAGCGGGAGAGACCCAGTACTTC.

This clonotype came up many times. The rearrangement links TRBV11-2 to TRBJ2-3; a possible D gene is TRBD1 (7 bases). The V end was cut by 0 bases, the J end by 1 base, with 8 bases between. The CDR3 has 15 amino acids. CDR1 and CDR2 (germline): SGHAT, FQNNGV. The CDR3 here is CASSLDRGGTDTQYF. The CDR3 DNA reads TGTGCCAGCAGCTTAGACAGGGGGGGCACAGATACGCAGTATTTT.

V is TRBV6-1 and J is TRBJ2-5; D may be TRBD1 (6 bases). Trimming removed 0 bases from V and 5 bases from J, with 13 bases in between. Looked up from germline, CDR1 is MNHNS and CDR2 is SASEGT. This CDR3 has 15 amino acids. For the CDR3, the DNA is TGTGCCAGCAGTGAAGCACCAGGGGTTGTGGAGACCCAGTACTTC. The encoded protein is CASSEAPGVVETQYF.

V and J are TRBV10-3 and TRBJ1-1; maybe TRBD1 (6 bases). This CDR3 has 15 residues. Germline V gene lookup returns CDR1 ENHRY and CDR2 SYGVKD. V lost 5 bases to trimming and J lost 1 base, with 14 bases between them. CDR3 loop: CAISPPGQPNTEAFF. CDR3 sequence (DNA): TGTGCCATCAGTCCGCCGGGACAACCGAACACTGAAGCTTTCTTT.

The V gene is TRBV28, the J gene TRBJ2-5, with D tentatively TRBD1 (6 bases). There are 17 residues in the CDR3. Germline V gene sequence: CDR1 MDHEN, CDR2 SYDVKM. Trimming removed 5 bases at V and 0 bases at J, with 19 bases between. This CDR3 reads CASSPAGDTLYQETQYF. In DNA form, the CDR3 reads TGTGCCAGCAGTCCCGCCGGGGACACCTTATACCAAGAGACCCAGTACTTC.

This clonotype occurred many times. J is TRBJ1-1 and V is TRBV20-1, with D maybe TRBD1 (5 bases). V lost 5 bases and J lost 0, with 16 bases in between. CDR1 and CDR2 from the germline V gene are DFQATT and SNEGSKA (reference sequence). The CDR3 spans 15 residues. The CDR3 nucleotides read TGCAGTGCTGGACTCCCTCGGGGGGTGAACACTGAAGCTTTCTTT. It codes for CSAGLPRGVNTEAFF.

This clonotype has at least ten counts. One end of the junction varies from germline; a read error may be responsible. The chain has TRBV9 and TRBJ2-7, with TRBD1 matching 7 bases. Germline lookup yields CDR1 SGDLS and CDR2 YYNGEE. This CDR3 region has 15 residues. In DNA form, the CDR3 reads TGTGCCAGCAGCGGCACCGGGACAGAACATTCAGCGGTGGACTTC. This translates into CASSGTGTEHSAVDF.

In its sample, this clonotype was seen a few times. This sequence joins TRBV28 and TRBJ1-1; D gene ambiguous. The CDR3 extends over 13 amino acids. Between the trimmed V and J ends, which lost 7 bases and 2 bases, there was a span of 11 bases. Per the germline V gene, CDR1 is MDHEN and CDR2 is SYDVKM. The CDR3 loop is CASTGSLNTEAFF. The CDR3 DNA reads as TGTGCCAGCACCGGCAGCCTAAACACTGAAGCTTTCTTT.

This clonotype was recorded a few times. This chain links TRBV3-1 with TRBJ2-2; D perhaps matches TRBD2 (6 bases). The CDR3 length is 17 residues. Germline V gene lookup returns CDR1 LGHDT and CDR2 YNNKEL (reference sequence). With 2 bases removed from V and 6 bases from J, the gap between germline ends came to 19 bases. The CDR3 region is CASSQHRGTRGAGELFF. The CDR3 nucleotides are TGTGCCAGCAGCCAACACCGAGGGACTCGCGGGGCCGGGGAGCTGTTTTTT.

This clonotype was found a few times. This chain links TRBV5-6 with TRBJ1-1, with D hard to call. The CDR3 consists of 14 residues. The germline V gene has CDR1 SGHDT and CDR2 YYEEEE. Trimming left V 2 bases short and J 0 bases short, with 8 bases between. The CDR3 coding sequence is TGTGCCAGCAGCTTTGAAGGGTTGAACACTGAAGCTTTCTTT. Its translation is CASSFEGLNTEAFF.

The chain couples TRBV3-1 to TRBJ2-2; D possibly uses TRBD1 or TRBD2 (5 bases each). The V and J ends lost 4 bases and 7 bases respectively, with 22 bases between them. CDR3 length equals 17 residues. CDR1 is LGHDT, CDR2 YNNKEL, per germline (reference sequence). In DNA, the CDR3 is TGTGCCAGCAGCCCAGCTTGGGGTGGGGGTCGCGTCGGGGAGCTGTTTTTT. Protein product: CASSPAWGGGRVGELFF.

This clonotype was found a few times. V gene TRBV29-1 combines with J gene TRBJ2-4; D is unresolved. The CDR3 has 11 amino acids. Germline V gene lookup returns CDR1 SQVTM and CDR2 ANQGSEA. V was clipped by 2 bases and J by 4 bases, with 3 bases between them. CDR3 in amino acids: CSVELKNIQYF. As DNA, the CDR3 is TGCAGCGTTGAATTAAAAAACATTCAGTACTTC.

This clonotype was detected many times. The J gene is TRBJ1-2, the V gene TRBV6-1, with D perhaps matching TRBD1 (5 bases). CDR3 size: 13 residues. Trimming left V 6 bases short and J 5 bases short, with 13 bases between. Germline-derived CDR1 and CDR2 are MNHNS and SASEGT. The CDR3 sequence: CASRLTATYGYTF. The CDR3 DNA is TGTGCCAGCAGGTTGACAGCCACTTATGGCTACACCTTC.

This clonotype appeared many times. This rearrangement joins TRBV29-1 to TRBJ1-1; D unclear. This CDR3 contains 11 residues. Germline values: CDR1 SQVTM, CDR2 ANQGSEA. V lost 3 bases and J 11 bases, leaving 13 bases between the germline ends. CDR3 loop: CSVDTDTRAFF. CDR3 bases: TGCAGCGTTGATACCGATACTAGGGCTTTCTTT.

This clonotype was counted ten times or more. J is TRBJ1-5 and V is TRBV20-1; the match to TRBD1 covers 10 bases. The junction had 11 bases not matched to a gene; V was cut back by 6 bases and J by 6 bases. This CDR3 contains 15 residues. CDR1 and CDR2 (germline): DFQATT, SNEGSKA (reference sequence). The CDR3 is CSARRTGGRGQPQHF. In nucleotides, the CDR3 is TGCAGTGCGAGACGGACAGGGGGGCGGGGTCAGCCCCAGCATTTT.

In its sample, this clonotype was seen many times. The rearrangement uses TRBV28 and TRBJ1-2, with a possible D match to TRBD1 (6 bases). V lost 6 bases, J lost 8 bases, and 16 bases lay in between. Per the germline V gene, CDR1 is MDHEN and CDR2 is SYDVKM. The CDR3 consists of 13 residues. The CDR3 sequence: CASRSAGVAGYTF. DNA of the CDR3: TGTGCCAGCAGATCCGCAGGGGTAGCAGGCTACACCTTC.

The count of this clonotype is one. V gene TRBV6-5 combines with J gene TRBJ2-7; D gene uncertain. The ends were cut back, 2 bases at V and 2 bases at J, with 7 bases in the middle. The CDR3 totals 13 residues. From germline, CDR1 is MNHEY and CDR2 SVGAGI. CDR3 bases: TGTGCCAGCAGTTACCGTAAAACCTACGAGCAGTACTTC. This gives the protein CASSYRKTYEQYF.

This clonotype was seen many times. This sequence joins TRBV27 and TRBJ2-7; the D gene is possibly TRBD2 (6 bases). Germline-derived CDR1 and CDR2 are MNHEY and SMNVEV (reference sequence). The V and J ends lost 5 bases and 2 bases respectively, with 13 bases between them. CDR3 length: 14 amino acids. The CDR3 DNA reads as TGTGCCAGCAGTGTTAGCGGAAGAACCTACGAGCAGTACTTC. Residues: CASSVSGRTYEQYF.

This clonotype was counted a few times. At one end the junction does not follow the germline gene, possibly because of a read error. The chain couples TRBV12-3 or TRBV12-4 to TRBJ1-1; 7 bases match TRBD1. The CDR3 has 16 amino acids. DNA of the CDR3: TGTGCCAGCATTCCCGGACAGGTAATAATGAACACTGAAGCTTGCTTT. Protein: CASIPGQVIMNTEACF.

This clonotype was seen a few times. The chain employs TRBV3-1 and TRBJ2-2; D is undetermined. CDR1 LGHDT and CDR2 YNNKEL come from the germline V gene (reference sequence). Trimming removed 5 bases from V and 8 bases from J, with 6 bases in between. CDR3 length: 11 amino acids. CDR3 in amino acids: CASSNPGELFF. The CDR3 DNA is TGTGCCAGCAGCAATCCTGGGGAGCTGTTTTTT.

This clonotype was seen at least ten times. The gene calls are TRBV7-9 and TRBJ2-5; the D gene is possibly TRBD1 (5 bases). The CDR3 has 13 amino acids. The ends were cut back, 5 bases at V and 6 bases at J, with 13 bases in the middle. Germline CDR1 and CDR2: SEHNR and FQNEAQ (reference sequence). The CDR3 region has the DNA TGTGCCAGCAGCCCTTCTGGGGCGCAGACCCAGTACTTC. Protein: CASSPSGAQTQYF.

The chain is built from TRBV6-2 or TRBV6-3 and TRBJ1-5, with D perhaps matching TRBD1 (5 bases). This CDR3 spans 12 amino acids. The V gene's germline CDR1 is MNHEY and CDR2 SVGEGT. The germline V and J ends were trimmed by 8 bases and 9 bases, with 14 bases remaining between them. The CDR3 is CASREGAAPQHF. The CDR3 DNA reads TGTGCCAGCCGGGAAGGGGCAGCGCCCCAGCATTTT.

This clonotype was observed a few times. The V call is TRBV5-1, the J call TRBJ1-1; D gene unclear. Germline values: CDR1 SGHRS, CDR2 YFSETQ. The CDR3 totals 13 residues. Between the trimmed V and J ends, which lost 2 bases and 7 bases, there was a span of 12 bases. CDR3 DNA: TGCGCCAGCAGCTTTGATGGCAGGAGTGAAGCTTTCTTT. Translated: CASSFDGRSEAFF.

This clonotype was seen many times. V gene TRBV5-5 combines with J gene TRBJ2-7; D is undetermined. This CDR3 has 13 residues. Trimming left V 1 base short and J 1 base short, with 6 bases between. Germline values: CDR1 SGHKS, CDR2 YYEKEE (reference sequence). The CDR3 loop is CASSLRVSYEQYF. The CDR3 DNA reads TGTGCCAGCAGCTTGAGGGTTTCCTACGAGCAGTACTTC.

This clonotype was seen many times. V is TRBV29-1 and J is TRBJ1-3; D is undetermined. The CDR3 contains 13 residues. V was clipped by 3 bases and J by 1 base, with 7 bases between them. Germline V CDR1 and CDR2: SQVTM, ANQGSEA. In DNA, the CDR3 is TGCAGCGTTGAGACGGATTCTGGAAACACCATATATTTT. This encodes CSVETDSGNTIYF.

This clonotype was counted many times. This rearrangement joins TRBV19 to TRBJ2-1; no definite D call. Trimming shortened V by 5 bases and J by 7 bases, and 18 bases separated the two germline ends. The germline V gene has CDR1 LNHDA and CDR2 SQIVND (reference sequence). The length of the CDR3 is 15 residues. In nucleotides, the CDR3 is TGTGCCAGTAGTCCTCAAAGGGTTTTAAGTAATGAGCAGTTCTTC. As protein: CASSPQRVLSNEQFF.

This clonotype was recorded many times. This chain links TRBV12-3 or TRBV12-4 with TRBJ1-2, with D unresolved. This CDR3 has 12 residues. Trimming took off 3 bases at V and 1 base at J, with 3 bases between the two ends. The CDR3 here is CASSFINYGYTF. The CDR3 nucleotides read TGTGCCAGCAGTTTTATTAACTATGGCTACACCTTC.

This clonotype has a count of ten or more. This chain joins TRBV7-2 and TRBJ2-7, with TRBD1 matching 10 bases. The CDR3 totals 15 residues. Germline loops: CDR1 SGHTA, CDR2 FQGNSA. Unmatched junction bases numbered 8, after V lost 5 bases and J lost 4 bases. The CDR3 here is CASSLARDRGYEQYF. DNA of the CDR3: TGTGCCAGCAGCCTCGCCCGGGACAGGGGTTACGAGCAGTACTTC.

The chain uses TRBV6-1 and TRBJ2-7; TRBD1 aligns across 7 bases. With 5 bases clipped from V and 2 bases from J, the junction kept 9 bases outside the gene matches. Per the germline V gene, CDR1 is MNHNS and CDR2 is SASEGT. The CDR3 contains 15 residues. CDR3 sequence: CASSLSGGEAYEQYF. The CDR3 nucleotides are TGTGCCAGCAGTCTCTCAGGGGGAGAGGCCTACGAGCAGTACTTC.